This paragraph covers one TCR beta chain sequence. This clone showed up just a few times. Its antigen is not yet known. No per-base quality is available; no much larger clone lies one base away. The cohort comprised around 690 healthy bone marrow donors. Cohort members were all nominally healthy when sampled, although unrecorded immune exposures were likely present. The donor tested CMV seropositive, placing the donor among the 289 seropositive members of the cohort. Each donor provided a peripheral blood sample, and peripheral blood mononuclear cells were used for TCR beta sequencing. The Qiagen DNeasy Blood Extraction Kit was used to extract genomic DNA from the blood cell samples. The data belong to a study of cytomegalovirus exposure and HLA in healthy donors (dated by TCRdb to 2015 to 2018). Study-level background: An earlier analysis of roughly 610 of the donors reported 276 Gb of sequence data and 100 million to 120 million unique TCR beta sequences obtained from about 200 million T cells. An earlier analysis of fewer than 750 of the donors used high-throughput TCR beta sequencing to judge whether each TCR beta V gene segment behaved as functional or pseudogenic. The study aimed to test whether signatures of past pathogen exposure could be identified by cataloging public T cell receptors. In a later analysis, previously published TCR beta repertoires from 666 donors were re-analyzed and high-resolution HLA genotyping was added so that TCR occurrence patterns could be studied. A later genetic analysis used genome-wide SNP genotypes for about three fifths of the roughly 700 donors, treating that subset as a discovery cohort. Donor age, sex, ethnicity and CMV serostatus were compiled alongside the repertoire data. Typing coverage differed by locus: A, B, C, DRB1 and DQB1 were typed in roughly 620-630 donors, DQA1 in approximately 520, DPA1 in some 570, and DPB1 in 400 to 490. Four to six DR-DQ haplotypes were handled as single units for association and clustering, since linkage in the cohort was strong. Roughly 300 gigabases of sequencing data and 70 million to 95 million unique TCR sequences made up an early release that covered several hundred HLA-typed donors. In the later analysis, no new phenotypic data were used to find candidate immune exposures; instead, reliance was placed on TCR beta sequences and their occurrence across donors. To predict cytomegalovirus infection status, the study brought together high-throughput TCR immunosequencing, statistical association of individual TCRs with disease status, and machine learning. HLA typing covered class I and class II loci at four-digit resolution. Every repertoire in the discovery cohort had been generated on one and the same sequencing platform. Across approximately 400 genotyped donors of the cohort, an average of about 240,000 unique TCR beta nucleotide sequences per donor were sequenced, and 15% to 20% of those sequences were non-productive. The genetic ancestry cluster associated with self-reported Caucasian donors included 81% of the 350 to 500 genotyped donors. Besides the first cohort of roughly 640 subjects, a separate validation cohort made up of over a hundred different subjects was used. Using immunosequencing, the study profiled T cell repertoires from fewer than 850 subjects and related those repertoires to cytomegalovirus serostatus. Findings and caveats that apply to the study as a whole: A few of the identified cytomegalovirus-associated TCR beta chains were confirmed in vitro to be specific for cytomegalovirus antigens. The study gave a list of roughly 150 TCR beta chains associated with cytomegalovirus. Because counts were too low, approximately 18 rarely observed V segments, including chromosome 9 orphons, were excluded from the earlier analysis of a few hundred of the donors. Sequencing depth was assumed to be roughly uniform across donors in the presence/absence analyses, though that assumption may not hold. The cohort was sequenced for TCR beta chains only, and without alpha or paired-chain data the features that could be detected were limited. A later analysis found that most CMV-associated TCR beta chains appeared HLA-restricted, with HLA associations seemingly driven largely by CMV exposure. A later analysis reported that several top co-occurrence clusters appeared linked to parvovirus B19, influenza, CMV and Epstein-Barr virus. Correlated functional status among segregating V segments might reflect linkage disequilibrium, but an unknown experimental factor could not be ruled out. When HLA alleles, especially DR and DQ, strongly co-occurred, attributing TCR associations to individual alleles was difficult. A later analysis associated about 17,000 TCR beta sequences with specific HLA alleles at a false discovery rate of 0.05. A later analysis found that HLA-associated TCR beta chains were more clonally expanded and had lower generation probabilities than equally common non-associated chains. Most TCR sequences were observed very rarely across donors, whereas some public TCRs were present in many individuals. HLA typing was unavailable for some donors at each locus, so association tests used only the typed subset. Cytomegalovirus status was reported to be diagnosed by the classifier with high specificity and sensitivity in both the original and validation cohorts. In a later analysis, the rate of TCR association differed among HLA loci, with DRB1 alleles having the most associated TCRs and HLA-C alleles having the fewest. It was suggested by the authors that the approach could potentially be generalized to other disease states and immunological phenotypes. In an earlier analysis of some 500 of the donors, most TCR beta V segments appeared in productive rearrangements about 87% or about 30% of the time, broadly matching IMGT annotations. The only immune exposure information available for the cohort was CMV serostatus. According to a later genetic analysis, donors in an Asian-associated ancestry cluster had fewer N-insertions in productive TCRs than the approximately 630-donor mean. A further reported finding was that TCR beta sequences accurately predicted the HLA-A and HLA-B alleles for most subjects in the first cohort. V-gene and J-gene trimming of TCR beta chains was associated with a missense DCLRE1C variant in a later genetic analysis, and the association was replicated in an independent cohort. A cluster of highly shared sequence variants was judged likely to be a technical artifact of the sequencing pipeline. Some IMGT-functional V segments, including TRBV6-2 and TRBV6-3, could not be told apart with the 87-base-pair reads, so those segments were excluded.

The library relied on the immunoSEQ multiplex PCR assay. For the multiplex PCR, a mixture combining 60 forward primers for TCR Vbeta segments and 13 reverse primers for TCR Jbeta segments was used. Amplification of the CDR3 region of rearranged TCR beta genes was performed with a multiplex PCR assay on genomic DNA. On the Illumina HiSeq System, the amplified TCR beta libraries were sequenced as 87-base-pair reads. Turning to the authors' computational methods: A later analysis counted some 74 million unique TCR beta chains across the 700 or so repertoires, and 10 million to 11 million of these chains were shared by at least two donors. A nearest-neighbor algorithm error-corrected the raw reads and collapsed the reads into unique sequences, merging closely related sequences to remove PCR and sequencing errors. V, D and J gene segments were assigned by aligning CDR3 sequences to IMGT reference sequences. Each retained sequence needed at least a six-nucleotide match to both a V gene segment and a J gene segment. A rearrangement counted as productive if the CDR3 had no stop codons and remained in frame with V and J, and every other rearrangement counted as non-productive. Following IMGT convention, CDR3 was defined as the stretch from the second conserved V-encoded cysteine to the conserved J-encoded phenylalanine. In an earlier analysis of around 640 of the donors, sequences lacking an unambiguous match to a single V gene segment were excluded. An earlier analysis of 500 to 600 of the donors classified V segments as functional when productive rearrangements were above 56.7% and as segregating when the standard deviation between donors was above 5%. A statistical classification framework was built for diagnosing cytomegalovirus status from the catalog of TCR beta chain sequences. V and J gene assignment, in a later analysis, came from comparing TCR nucleotide sequences with IMGT/GENE-DB human TR gene sequences. A later analysis assigned CDR3 sequences and most-parsimonious VDJ recombination scenarios with the TCRdist pipeline. In a later analysis, each TCR beta chain was defined by its CDR3 amino acid sequence together with its V-gene family, and reads without a unique V-gene family were excluded. To address suspected cross-contamination and a sequencing artifact, a later analysis removed some 620 highly shared, low-generation-probability nucleotide sequences. In a later analysis, a clonal expansion index was calculated for each public chain from normalized within-repertoire ranks of inferred template counts. In a later analysis, generation probabilities were computed with a VDJ recombination model fitted to out-of-frame rearrangements, and the resulting probabilities were checked against IGoR. A later analysis scored TCR-TCR, TCR-HLA and TCR-CMV co-occurrence with hypergeometric tests, applying a repertoire-size bias correction to TCR pairs. In a later analysis, false discovery rates were estimated by permuting HLA or CMV assignments 20 times. In a later analysis, co-occurring TCRs were grouped using DBSCAN, with TCRdist sequence similarity added in when clustering inside HLA-allele-positive subsets. Co-occurrence clustering excluded repertoires with fewer than 30,000 or more than 120,000 public chains, plus five with anomalous nucleotide sharing. Here the immuneACCESS table is served through TCRdb, limited to in-frame sequences with V and J called. Missing clones are a known gap in these copies; in checked studies unresolved V genes cover under half, and the rest lacks a known reason. The DNA was the basis for D and trimming; V, J and clone size are from that table. Counted in this sample were 170,000 or so clones; 65% to 90% of them appeared once. Under 6.5% of the sample rests with the top ten.

V ends up 3 bases short and J 3 bases short, with an unmatched junction base count of 5. Sequences SGHDT (CDR1) and YYEEEE (CDR2) are obtained from the germline V gene. The CDR3 holds 15 amino acids from the cysteine to the phenylalanine. Of all the DNA, just the CDR3 is kept, 45 bases in frame from base 1. The sequence is built from TRBV5-6 and TRBJ1-1, with 10 bases matching TRBD1. The sequencing sample was made of PBMCs. This clonotype was sampled from a man between 45 and 60 years old in good health and CMV-seropositive. The DNA is TGTGCCAGCAGCTCGCCCGGGACAGGGGACACTGAAGCTTTCTTT. Translated, it reads CASSSPGTGDTEAFF.